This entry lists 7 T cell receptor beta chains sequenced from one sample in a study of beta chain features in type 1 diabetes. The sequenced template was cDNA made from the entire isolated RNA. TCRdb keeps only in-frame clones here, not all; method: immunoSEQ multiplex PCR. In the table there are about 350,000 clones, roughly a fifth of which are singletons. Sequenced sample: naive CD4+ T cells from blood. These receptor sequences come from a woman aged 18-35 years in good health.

CDR3 in amino acids: CASSQAPGGSSDTQYF. The CDR3 bases are TGCGCCAGCAGCCAAGCTCCCGGCGGGAGCTCGGATACGCAGTATTTT. J is TRBJ2-3 and V is TRBV4-1; 7 nucleotides line up with TRBD2. Germline CDR1 is MGHRA and CDR2 is YSYEKL. Trimming removed 1 base from V and 6 bases from J; junction bases left unmatched: 10. This CDR3 region has 16 residues.

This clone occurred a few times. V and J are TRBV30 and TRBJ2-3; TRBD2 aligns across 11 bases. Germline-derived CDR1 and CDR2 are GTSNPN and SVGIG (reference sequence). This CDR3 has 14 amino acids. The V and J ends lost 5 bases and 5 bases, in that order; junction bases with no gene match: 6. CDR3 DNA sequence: TGTGCCTGGGCTAGCGGGGGGTTGGGAGATACGCAGTATTTT. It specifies CAWASGGLGDTQYF.

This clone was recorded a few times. CDR3 coding DNA: TGTGCCAGCAGCCTCTTCGGGGTCCAAGAGACCCAGTACTTC. Protein: CASSLFGVQETQYF. V is TRBV7-9 and J is TRBJ2-5, with D perhaps TRBD2 (5 bases). V lost 5 bases and J lost 1, with 11 bases in between. The CDR3 is 14 amino acids. Germline assignment: CDR1 SEHNR and CDR2 FQNEAQ (reference sequence).

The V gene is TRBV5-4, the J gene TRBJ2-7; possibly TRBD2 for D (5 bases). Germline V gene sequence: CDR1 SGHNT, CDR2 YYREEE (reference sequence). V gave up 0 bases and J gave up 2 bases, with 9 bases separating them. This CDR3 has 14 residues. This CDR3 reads CASSLAGSTYEQYF. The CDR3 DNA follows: TGTGCCAGCAGCTTGGCGGGGTCCACCTACGAGCAGTACTTC. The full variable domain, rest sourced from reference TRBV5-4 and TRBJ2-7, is ETGVTQSPTHLIKTRGQQVTLRCSSQSGHNTVSWYQQALGQGPQFIFQYYREEENGRGNFPPRFSGLQFPNYSSELNVNALELDDSALYLCASSLAGSTYEQYFGPGTRLTVT.

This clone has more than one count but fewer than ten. The CDR3 bases are TGCGCCAGCAGCTTGCTGGCTAATGCGGGTTCCTACAATGAGCAGTTCTTC. Translating it yields CASSLLANAGSYNEQFF. J is TRBJ2-1 and V is TRBV5-1; maybe TRBD2 (5 bases). V was cut by 1 base and J by 1 base, with 15 bases left in between. This CDR3 region has 17 residues. The germline gives CDR1 SGHRS, CDR2 YFSETQ. The variable domain in full, with the rest retrieved from reference TRBV5-1 and TRBJ2-1, is KAGVTQTPRYLIKTRGQQVTLSCSPISGHRSVSWYQQTPGQGLQFLFEYFSETQRNKGNFPGRFSGRQFSNSRSEMNVSTLELGDSALYLCASSLLANAGSYNEQFFGPGTRLTVL.

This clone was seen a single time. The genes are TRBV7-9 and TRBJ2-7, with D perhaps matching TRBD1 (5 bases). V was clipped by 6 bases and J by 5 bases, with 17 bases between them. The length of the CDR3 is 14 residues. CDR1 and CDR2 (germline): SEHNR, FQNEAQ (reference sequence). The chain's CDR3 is CASSPTWGQNEQYF. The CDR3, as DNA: TGTGCCAGCAGTCCTACGTGGGGCCAGAACGAGCAGTACTTC.

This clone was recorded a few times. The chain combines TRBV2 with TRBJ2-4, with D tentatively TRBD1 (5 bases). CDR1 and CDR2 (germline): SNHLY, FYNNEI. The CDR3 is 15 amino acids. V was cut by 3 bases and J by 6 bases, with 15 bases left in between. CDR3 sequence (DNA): TGTGCCAGCAGTGACGATCTGCCAGGGCGAAACATTCAGTACTTC. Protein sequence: CASSDDLPGRNIQYF.